The T cell receptor (beta chain) under discussion was sequenced for a study of cytomegalovirus exposure and HLA in healthy donors. Study results and caveats: Some segments of the V type, notably TRBV6-2 and TRBV6-3, were excluded as indistinguishable. The listing of 150 to 200 TCR beta chains classed them as cytomegalovirus-associated.

Concerning this clone: Its antigen is currently unknown.

The CDR3 extends over 11 amino acids. Trimming stripped 8 bases from V and 11 bases from J, with 18 bases between. CDR1 is SQVTM and CDR2 is ANQGSEA in the germline V gene. Vbeta (60) and Jbeta (13) primers were used in the PCR. Repertoires were generated with immunoSEQ multiplex PCR, while TCRdb's copy carries only in-frame clones and drops some. This sample yields 90,000 to 140,000 clones, of which 75% to 85% are seen a single time; over 5% belongs to the top ten. This TCR came from a man aged 18 to 29 in good health and CMV-seronegative. The material sequenced was PBMCs. The chain combines TRBV29-1 with TRBJ1-1; the D is unclear. In nucleotides, the CDR3 is TGCAGCTACGATAGGGAGTGTGAGGCTTTCTTT. As protein: CSYDRECEAFF.